This T cell receptor (beta chain) was retrieved from a study of OX40 agonist ivuxolimab in advanced cancers. Looking at the study overall: The costimulatory receptor OX40 (CD134) was targeted by ivuxolimab, a fully human IgG2 agonistic monoclonal antibody. Intravenous ivuxolimab was administered to patients every 2 weeks at six dose levels: 0.01, 0.1, 0.3, 1.5, 3 and 10 mg/kg. Of the roughly 52 patients in dose escalation, approximately 20 had hepatocellular carcinoma, around 15 had melanoma, 9 had renal cell carcinoma and 9 had head and neck cancer. In the dose-escalation cohort, nearly 85% of patients were male, and the mean age was approximately 60 years with a range of roughly 20 to 85. Prior anti-PD-1, anti-PD-L1 or anti-CTLA-4 therapy was permitted, and checkpoint inhibitors had been received by less than 45% of dose-escalation patients. Partial responses were achieved by three dose-escalation patients, of whom one had hepatocellular carcinoma and two had cutaneous melanoma. The point of sequencing TCRbeta in the periphery was to test whether ivuxolimab changed TCR sequence diversity and drove clonal T-cell expansion. The paper describes the monotherapy dose-escalation part (N ≈ 50 patients) of the phase I trial of ivuxolimab.

For sequencing of the TCRbeta CDR3 region, genomic DNA was extracted from the sorted cells. The immunoSEQ Assay was used to sequence the TCRbeta CDR3 regions. TCRdb retrieved this table from immuneACCESS and kept in-frame rearrangements only. Not all clones are present; in checked studies, unresolved V genes account for under half, and no reason is known for the remainder. The sample records roughly 18,000 clones, around 77% of which are singletons. In total, the top ten clones hold roughly 22% of the sample. CDR1 and CDR2, looked up from the germline V gene (reference sequence), are PRHDT and FYEKMQ. Relative to germline, V is 3 bases shorter and J is 0 bases shorter, with 7 bases between their ends. Its CDR3 holds 14 amino acids, cysteine through phenylalanine. Only CDR3 DNA remains: 42 bases, in frame from the first base. The paper as a whole reports these results and caveats: Low levels of normalized T-cell clonal expansion were also seen in some patients who did not respond. At doses of 0.1 to 3.0 mg/kg, clonal expansion of both CD4+ and CD8+ blood T cells was observed from baseline to week 6. Antigen specificity was not determined for the clonally expanded peripheral T cells. After ivuxolimab, CD8+ T cells had more expanded clones than CD4+ T cells on average. In the 0.1-3.0 mg/kg groups, partial responders had among the lowest normalized peripheral clonal expansion, particularly in CD8+ T cells.

About this clone: Its antigen remains unidentified. Base quality data are lacking; no much larger clone is found one base away.

The trial excluded patients who had a history of autoimmune disease or who were on systemic immunosuppression. Peripheral blood for TCR sequencing was collected from all dose cohorts at baseline, on cycle 4 day 1, and on cycle 7 day 1. Samples were obtained from an open-label, multicenter, first-in-human phase I dose-escalation trial of ivuxolimab. The trial enrolled adults with locally advanced or metastatic head and neck squamous cell, hepatocellular, melanoma or renal cell carcinoma. CD4+ and CD8+ T cells were sorted separately from peripheral blood before TCR sequencing. Specimen: CD4+ or CD8+ T cells sorted from blood, collected in a trial of the OX40 agonist ivuxolimab. This TCR was sampled from an adult with an advanced solid tumor such as melanoma, head and neck, liver or kidney cancer. The rearranged segments are TRBV13 and TRBJ2-3; matching of 6 bases hints at TRBD2 as the D gene. The DNA is TGTGCCAGCAGCTTGGGGGGAAGCACAGATACGCAGTATTTT. It translates to CASSLGGSTDTQYF.